A single sample gave rise to the 14 T cell receptor beta chains below, sequenced in a study of cytomegalovirus exposure and HLA in healthy donors (dated by TCRdb to the late 2010s). The method behind the library was the immunoSEQ multiplex PCR assay. TCRdb obtained this table from immuneACCESS and retained in-frame rearrangements with V and J assigned. These tables miss some clones; where compared with another copy, unresolved V genes account for less than half of the shortfall, and the remainder is unexplained. This sample has 190,000 or so clones in its table, and more than 65% of those were observed once. The ten largest clones capture about 2.8% of the sample. Sequences were obtained from PBMCs. These receptors were collected from a woman under 30 in good health and CMV-seropositive.

The chain combines TRBV4-1 with TRBJ1-3; 9 bases align to TRBD1. The CDR3 has 18 residues. Germline V lookup: CDR1 MGHRA, CDR2 YSYEKL. V trimming: 1 base; J trimming: 2 bases; junction bases outside the gene matches: 9. DNA for the CDR3: TGCGCCAGCAGCCAAGGGGGGGGGACAGGGATGACTGGAAACACCATATATTTT. Its translation: CASSQGGGTGMTGNTIYF.

The chain carries TRBV9 and TRBJ1-2; TRBD1 might be the D (6 bases). The V end lost 3 bases, the J end lost 4 bases, and 16 bases lay between the germline ends. Germline V CDR1 and CDR2: SGDLS, YYNGEE. The CDR3 consists of 15 residues. The CDR3 DNA reads as TGTGCCAGCAGCGACAAACAGGGCGTACTCTATGGCTACACCTTC. It is translated as CASSDKQGVLYGYTF. Based on the CDR3 plus reference TRBV9 and TRBJ1-2, the full variable domain is DSGVTQTPKHLITATGQRVTLRCSPRSGDLSVYWYQQSLDQGLQFLIQYYNGEERAKGNILERFSAQQFPDLHSELNLSSLELGDSALYFCASSDKQGVLYGYTFGSGTRLTVV.

The chain has TRBV11-2 and TRBJ2-7, with D possibly TRBD2 on 5 matching bases. From germline, CDR1 is SGHAT and CDR2 FQNNGV. Deletions cut 4 bases from V and 0 bases from J, with 10 bases between. The CDR3 is 14 residues long. CDR3 region: CASSYDGSSYEQYF. The CDR3 DNA sequence: TGTGCCAGCAGCTACGATGGGAGCTCCTACGAGCAGTACTTC. Looking up the rest from reference TRBV11-2 and TRBJ2-7 gives the full variable domain: EAGVAQSPRYKIIEKRQSVAFWCNPISGHATLYWYQQILGQGPKLLIQFQNNGVVDDSQLPKDRFSAERLKGVDSTLKIQPAKLEDSAVYLCASSYDGSSYEQYFGPGTRLTVT.

The chain carries TRBV2 and TRBJ2-5, with D possibly matching TRBD2 (7 bases). Germline values: CDR1 SNHLY, CDR2 FYNNEI. Trimming removed 2 bases at V and 4 bases at J, with 14 bases between. CDR3 size: 15 residues. CDR3 region: CASSEIGGGGETQYF. The CDR3 bases are TGTGCCAGCAGTGAAATCGGGGGCGGGGGAGAGACCCAGTACTTC.

The CDR3 DNA is TGCGCCAGCAGCTTGGCCCGAAATGTCGGTGAAGCTTTCTTT. Its protein product is CASSLARNVGEAFF. The chain couples TRBV5-1 to TRBJ1-1; D is unclear. The V gene lost 0 bases and the J gene lost 7 bases, with 13 bases spanning the gap. This CDR3 contains 14 residues. Looked up from germline, CDR1 is SGHRS and CDR2 is YFSETQ.

This clone was picked up one time. The chain links TRBV6-5 to TRBJ2-7; TRBD1 matches 7 bases. The CDR3 runs 14 residues. In germline, CDR1 is MNHEY, CDR2 SVGAGI. V lost 6 bases to trimming and J lost 2 bases; unmatched junction nucleotides: 7. DNA for the CDR3: TGTGCCAGCAGCTTAGGACAGGCCGCCTACGAGCAGTACTTC. This sequence encodes CASSLGQAAYEQYF.

About this clone: The sample carries other DNA sequences with the same CDR3. The chain has TRBV7-3 and TRBJ2-2; D unresolved. Germline V gives CDR1 SGHTA, CDR2 FQGTGA. The CDR3 sequence is 13 residues long. Between the trimmed V and J ends, which lost 6 bases and 5 bases, there was a span of 10 bases. This CDR3 is CASRTGNTGELFF. In DNA, the CDR3 is TGTGCCAGCAGAACGGGTAATACCGGGGAGCTGTTTTTT.

The rearrangement joins TRBV5-6 to TRBJ2-7, with D unresolved. Germline CDR1 is SGHDT and CDR2 is YYEEEE. Deletions cut 7 bases from V and 0 bases from J, with 14 bases between. This CDR3 contains 14 residues. The CDR3 region is CASRFGRYSYEQYF. The CDR3 DNA sequence: TGTGCCAGCCGATTTGGGCGATACTCCTACGAGCAGTACTTC.

V and J are TRBV2 and TRBJ1-6; 7 nucleotides agree with TRBD1. The CDR3 contains 17 residues. The germline CDR1 and CDR2 sequences are SNHLY and FYNNEI. V lost 7 bases and J lost 0; bases outside the gene matches: 9. In DNA form, the CDR3 reads TGTGCCAGCACCGATCCGGGACAGCTCTCCTATAATTCACCCCTCCACTTT. Translation: CASTDPGQLSYNSPLHF.

This clone appeared once. The genes are TRBV19 and TRBJ1-1; TRBD1 aligns across 10 bases. V was pared by 5 bases and J by 8 bases, with 5 bases of the junction left unmatched. The CDR3 contains 13 residues. Germline lookup yields CDR1 LNHDA and CDR2 SQIVND (reference sequence). This CDR3 reads CASSLTDRGEAFF. The DNA of the CDR3 is TGTGCCAGTAGTCTGACGGACAGGGGGGAAGCTTTCTTT.

This chain links TRBV6-1 with TRBJ2-3; D unresolved. CDR1 is MNHNS and CDR2 is SASEGT in the germline V gene. The germline V and J ends were trimmed by 6 bases and 3 bases, with 13 bases remaining between them. The CDR3 spans 14 residues. CDR3 nucleotides: TGTGCCAGCAGGAACCCCTCCCGGACAGATACGCAGTATTTT. Encoded protein: CASRNPSRTDTQYF.

V usage is TRBV5-6 and J usage is TRBJ1-1; maybe TRBD1 (5 bases). The V end was cut by 5 bases, the J end by 4 bases, with 12 bases between. From germline, CDR1 is SGHDT and CDR2 YYEEEE. This CDR3 spans 13 amino acids. The CDR3 DNA follows: TGTGCCAGCAGTCTTTGGGGGGGCACTGAAGCTTTCTTT. Residues: CASSLWGGTEAFF.

The genes are TRBV18 and TRBJ1-4; possibly TRBD1 for D (6 bases). Deletions cut 8 bases from V and 5 bases from J, with 15 bases between. Germline CDR1 reads KGHSH; CDR2 reads LQKENI. CDR3 length equals 14 residues. The chain's CDR3 is CASRRDTQNEKLFF. CDR3 nucleotides: TGTGCCAGCCGCCGGGACACCCAGAATGAAAAACTGTTTTTT.

The chain couples TRBV15 to TRBJ2-7; possible D gene TRBD2, 6 bases. Looked up from germline, CDR1 is LNHNV and CDR2 is YYDKDF (reference sequence). Trimming took off 7 bases at V and 5 bases at J, with 15 bases between the two ends. The CDR3 is 13 amino acids. The CDR3 nucleotides are TGTGCCACCACCCCGGGCCCGGGGGACGAGCAGTACTTC. It translates to CATTPGPGDEQYF.